A single sample gave rise to the 9 T cell receptor beta chains below, sequenced in a study of tumor-infiltrating lymphocytes in primary liver carcinoma. Unsorted whole blood supplied the blood RNA, and germline DNA was isolated too. The authors made TCR beta cDNA from 400 to 600 ng total RNA with a constant-region primer. Three nested multiplex PCR rounds, a slightly modified ARM-PCR method, built the TCR beta libraries. Rounds one and two of PCR, each of 10 cycles, were primed with TRBV1-TRBV30 forward primers and a C-beta reverse primer. TCRdb recomputed calls from the multiplex PCR reads with MiXCR, one row per CDR3 protein. The sample includes about 200,000 distinct CDR3 sequences, about two thirds of them seen just once. Specimen: peripheral blood. Receptors originate from a woman aged 55-70 years with primary liver carcinoma and hepatitis B virus infection.

The genes are TRBV5-1 and TRBJ2-7; 7 nucleotides agree with TRBD1. The CDR3 runs 17 residues. The germline gives CDR1 SGHRS, CDR2 YFSETQ. The V gene end was trimmed by 1 base and the J gene end by 0 bases; junction bases not matched to a gene: 10. The chain's CDR3 is CASSLSSVWDSSYEQYF. CDR3 DNA: TGCGCCAGCAGCTTGTCTTCGGTTTGGGACAGCTCCTACGAGCAGTACTTC.

The chain recombines TRBV27 with TRBJ1-1, with D tentatively TRBD1 (6 bases). This CDR3 has 15 amino acids. Looked up from germline, CDR1 is MNHEY and CDR2 is SMNVEV (reference sequence). V was clipped by 0 bases and J by 5 bases, with 13 bases between them. The CDR3 coding sequence is TGTGCCAGCAGTTTATCGGGCAGGGGTTGGACTGAAGCTTTCTTT. It translates to CASSLSGRGWTEAFF.

To note about this clonotype: A much larger clone lies one base from this, so it may be a read error. The chain carries TRBV6-6 and TRBJ2-4, with D perhaps TRBD2 (5 bases). Germline lookup yields CDR1 MNHNY and CDR2 SVGAGI (reference sequence). This CDR3 comprises 11 residues. The germline V and J ends were trimmed by 5 bases and 9 bases, with 8 bases remaining between them. The CDR3 nucleotides are TGTGCCAGCAGTCTCAGCGGCATTCAGTACTTC. It yields the protein CASSLSGIQYF.

Many counts were recorded for this clonotype. The genes are TRBV6-5 and TRBJ2-5, with 8 bases that match TRBD1. This CDR3 has 13 amino acids. V lost 6 bases to trimming and J lost 6 bases; unmatched junction nucleotides: 6. CDR1 and CDR2 (germline): MNHEY, SVGAGI. The CDR3 sequence is CASSPRQGKTQYF. CDR3 sequence (DNA): TGTGCCAGCAGCCCCCGACAGGGGAAGACCCAGTACTTC.

Points on this clonotype: The final CDR3 position lacks the conserved phenylalanine or tryptophan, pointing to a likely read error. This chain connects TRBV6-6 to TRBJ2-1; 7 bases align to TRBD1. CDR3 length equals 13 residues. With 11 bases clipped from V and 3 bases from J, the junction kept 7 bases outside the gene matches. From germline, CDR1 is MNHNY and CDR2 SVGAGI (reference sequence). Here the CDR3 reads CAGKDRDYNEQFI. The DNA for the CDR3 is TGTGCCGGCAAAGACAGGGACTACAATGAGCAGTTCATC.

The chain couples TRBV7-9 to TRBJ2-7; TRBD2 matches at 10 bases. CDR3 size: 19 residues. Per germline, CDR1 SEHNR and CDR2 FQNEAQ (reference sequence). The V and J ends lost 1 base and 3 bases, in that order; junction bases with no gene match: 15. This chain's CDR3 is CASSLGPKETSGVSYEQYF. The CDR3 DNA reads TGTGCCAGCAGCTTAGGCCCAAAAGAAACTAGCGGGGTAAGCTACGAGCAGTACTTC.

The table lists this clonotype with many counts. This sequence joins TRBV6-1 and TRBJ1-4; 9 bases line up with TRBD1. The CDR3 is 17 amino acids. Germline assignment: CDR1 MNHNS and CDR2 SASEGT. V lost 2 bases to trimming and J lost 5 bases; unmatched junction nucleotides: 9. The CDR3 region has the DNA TGTGCCAGCAGTGAAAACCATGGGGGGACAGGGAATGAAAAACTGTTTTTT. Protein product: CASSENHGGTGNEKLFF.

This clonotype has only a few counts. The junction departs from germline at one end; a sequencing error may be responsible. The chain combines TRBV20-1 with TRBJ2-3, with TRBD2 as a possible D gene (6 bases). Germline CDR1 and CDR2: DFQATT and SNEGSKA (reference sequence). CDR3 length: 15 residues. The CDR3 DNA sequence: TGTAGTGCCTCCTGGCCTAGCGTGGGCACAGATACGCAGTATTTT. Translating it yields CSASWPSVGTDTQYF.

Concerning this clonotype itself: The conserved phenylalanine or tryptophan is not found at the CDR3 terminus, so this likely reflects a read error. The chain couples TRBV11-2 to TRBJ2-2; D unresolved. This CDR3 spans 15 amino acids. Germline V gene lookup returns CDR1 SGHAT and CDR2 FQNNGV. CDR3: CASSLTPGINGELFI. CDR3 sequence (DNA): TGCGCCAGCAGCTTAACGCCCGGCATCAACGGGGAGCTGTTTATT.